This record looks at one T cell receptor beta chain sequence and its context. This record comes from a study of blood T cell repertoires in COVID-19. The overall study: Samples of COVID-19 (acute and convalescent) were obtained from the United States, Italy and Spain. PBMCs, B-cell-depleted T cells, or T cells provided the cDNA or gDNA that made up the material.

In the authors' workflow: Amplification with reference gene primers provided the estimates of nucleated cell counts. The protocol was immunoSEQ multiplex PCR, while the TCRdb copy is restricted to in-frame clones and leaves out a portion. That table supplies the V and J calls and clone size; D and trimming were determined from the DNA. Here the sample spans nearly 300,000 clones, about 88% being singletons. The CDR3 is made up of 16 amino acids. The germline V gene encodes CDR1 GTSNPN and CDR2 SVGIG (reference sequence). The V gene end was trimmed by 3 bases and the J gene end by 2 bases; junction bases not matched to a gene: 9.

This chain joins TRBV30 and TRBJ1-1; 10 bases agree with TRBD1. Source material: peripheral blood. This clonotype originated in a human donor with COVID-19, enrolled during active disease. The donor label of this sample is uncertain. CDR3 region: CAWSPDRGDHNTEAFF. DNA of the CDR3: TGTGCCTGGAGCCCGGACAGGGGGGACCATAACACTGAAGCTTTCTTT.